This T cell receptor beta chain derives from a study of T cells expressing NK-cell markers. Study results and limitations: These clonotypes additionally ranked first within the CD3+CD56-NKG2C+ fraction of a few donors. About six donors showed dominant NKG2C+ clonotypes comprising about 1.0-8% of their CD8+ T cells.

As for this clonotype: Antigen specificity is unknown.

TCRdb processed the 5' RACE reads again and assigns one entry to each CDR3 protein, with no DNA. This repertoire includes about 110,000 distinct CDR3 sequences. Per germline, CDR1 SGDLS and CDR2 YYNGEE. The CDR3 is 16 residues long. This receptor was obtained from a woman between 18 and 75 years old in good health. Sequences were obtained from blood T cells: a sorted CD56 or NKG2C T cell subset, CD4+ or CD8+ T cells, or bulk PBMC T cells (not recorded which). The rearrangement links TRBV9 to TRBJ2-3; the D call of TRBD2 rests on TCRdb alone, since no DNA is present to check it. This chain's CDR3 is CASSVEAGDMTDTQYF.